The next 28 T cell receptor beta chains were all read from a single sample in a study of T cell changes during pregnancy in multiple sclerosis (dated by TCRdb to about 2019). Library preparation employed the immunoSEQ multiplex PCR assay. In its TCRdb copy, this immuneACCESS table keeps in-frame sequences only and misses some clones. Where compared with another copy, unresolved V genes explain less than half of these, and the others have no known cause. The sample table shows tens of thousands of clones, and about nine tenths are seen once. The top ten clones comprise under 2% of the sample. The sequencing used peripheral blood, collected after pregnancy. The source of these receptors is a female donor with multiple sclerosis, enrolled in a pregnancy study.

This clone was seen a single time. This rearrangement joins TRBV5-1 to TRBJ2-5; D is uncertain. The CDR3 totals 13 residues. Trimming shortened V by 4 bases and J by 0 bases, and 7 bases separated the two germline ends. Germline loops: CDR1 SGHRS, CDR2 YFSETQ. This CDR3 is CASSQANQETQYF. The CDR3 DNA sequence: TGCGCCAGCAGCCAAGCAAACCAAGAGACCCAGTACTTC.

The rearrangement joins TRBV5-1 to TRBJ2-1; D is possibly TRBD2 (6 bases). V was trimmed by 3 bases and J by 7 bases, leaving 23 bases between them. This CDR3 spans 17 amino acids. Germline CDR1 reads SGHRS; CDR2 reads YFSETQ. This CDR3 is CASSSASRGSGRNEQFF. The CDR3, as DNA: TGCGCCAGCAGCTCCGCCTCACGGGGAAGCGGGCGGAATGAGCAGTTCTTC. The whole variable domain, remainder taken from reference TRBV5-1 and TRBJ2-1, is KAGVTQTPRYLIKTRGQQVTLSCSPISGHRSVSWYQQTPGQGLQFLFEYFSETQRNKGNFPGRFSGRQFSNSRSEMNVSTLELGDSALYLCASSSASRGSGRNEQFFGPGTRLTVL.

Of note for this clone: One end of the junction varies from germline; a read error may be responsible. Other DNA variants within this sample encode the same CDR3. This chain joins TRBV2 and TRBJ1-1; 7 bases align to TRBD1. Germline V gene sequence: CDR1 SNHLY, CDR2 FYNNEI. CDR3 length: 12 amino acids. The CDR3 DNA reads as TGTGCCAGCCGGGTCGGACAGGCTGAGGCTTTCTTT. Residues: CASRVGQAEAFF.

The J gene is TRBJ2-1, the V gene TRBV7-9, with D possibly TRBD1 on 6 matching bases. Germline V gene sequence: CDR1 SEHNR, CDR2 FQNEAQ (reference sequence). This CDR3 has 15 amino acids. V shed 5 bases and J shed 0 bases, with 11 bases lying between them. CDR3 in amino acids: CASSQTGSSYNEQFF. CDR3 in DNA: TGTGCCAGCAGCCAAACAGGGAGCTCCTACAATGAGCAGTTCTTC.

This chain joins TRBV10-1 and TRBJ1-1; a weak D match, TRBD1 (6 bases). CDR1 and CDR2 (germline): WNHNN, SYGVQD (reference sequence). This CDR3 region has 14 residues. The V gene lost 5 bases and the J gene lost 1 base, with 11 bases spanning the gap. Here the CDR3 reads CASSPGAGNTEAFF. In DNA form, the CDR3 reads TGCGCCAGCAGTCCAGGGGCGGGGAACACTGAAGCTTTCTTT.

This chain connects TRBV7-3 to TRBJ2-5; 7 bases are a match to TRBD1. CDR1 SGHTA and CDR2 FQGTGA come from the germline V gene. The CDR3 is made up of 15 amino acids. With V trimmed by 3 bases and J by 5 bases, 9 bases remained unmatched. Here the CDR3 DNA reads TGTGCCAGCAGCTTGGCAGGGGGAGTTACGGAGACCCAGTACTTC. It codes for CASSLAGGVTETQYF.

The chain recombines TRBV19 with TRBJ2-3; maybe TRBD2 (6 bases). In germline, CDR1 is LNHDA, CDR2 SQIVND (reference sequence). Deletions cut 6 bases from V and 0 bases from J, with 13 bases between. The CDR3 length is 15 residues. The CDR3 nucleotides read TGTGCCAGTAGACCTCCGGGGACTAGCACAGATACGCAGTATTTT. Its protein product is CASRPPGTSTDTQYF.

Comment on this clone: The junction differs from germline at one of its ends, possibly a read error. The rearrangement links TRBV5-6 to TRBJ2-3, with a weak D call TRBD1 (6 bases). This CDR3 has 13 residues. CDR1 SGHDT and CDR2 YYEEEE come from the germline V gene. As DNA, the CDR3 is TGTGCCAGCAGCCCGCTCCGGGACAAGGTGGAGAATTTT. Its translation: CASSPLRDKVENF.

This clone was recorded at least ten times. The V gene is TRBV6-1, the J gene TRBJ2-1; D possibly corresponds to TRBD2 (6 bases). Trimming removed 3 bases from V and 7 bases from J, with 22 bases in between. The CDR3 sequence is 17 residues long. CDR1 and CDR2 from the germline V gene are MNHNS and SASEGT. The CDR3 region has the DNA TGTGCCAGCAGTGAGGAAGCGGGTGGGGGTCCTTCGAATGAGCAGTTCTTC. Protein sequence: CASSEEAGGGPSNEQFF.

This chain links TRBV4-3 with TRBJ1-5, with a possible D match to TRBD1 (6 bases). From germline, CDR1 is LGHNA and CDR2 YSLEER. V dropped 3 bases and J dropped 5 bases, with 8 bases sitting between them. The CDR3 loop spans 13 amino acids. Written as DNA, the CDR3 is TGCGCCAGCAGCCAGGACAGTCATCAGCCCCAGCATTTT. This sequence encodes CASSQDSHQPQHF.

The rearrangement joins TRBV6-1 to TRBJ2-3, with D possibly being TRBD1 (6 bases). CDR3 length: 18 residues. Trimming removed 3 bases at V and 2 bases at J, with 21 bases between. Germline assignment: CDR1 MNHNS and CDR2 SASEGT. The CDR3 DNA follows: TGTGCCAGCAGTGATCCACGAGCGAACCGGGACATCACAGATACGCAGTATTTT. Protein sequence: CASSDPRANRDITDTQYF.

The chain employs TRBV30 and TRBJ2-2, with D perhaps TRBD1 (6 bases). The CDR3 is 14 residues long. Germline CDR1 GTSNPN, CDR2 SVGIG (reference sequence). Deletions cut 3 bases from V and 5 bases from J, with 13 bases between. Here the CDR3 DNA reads TGTGCCTGGAGACGTTTGGGGGCGACCGGGGAGCTGTTTTTT. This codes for CAWRRLGATGELFF.

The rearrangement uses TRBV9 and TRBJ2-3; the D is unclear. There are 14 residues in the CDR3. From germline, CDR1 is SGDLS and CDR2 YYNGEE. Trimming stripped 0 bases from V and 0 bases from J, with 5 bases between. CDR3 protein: CASSVALSTDTQYF. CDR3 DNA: TGTGCCAGCAGCGTAGCTCTAAGCACAGATACGCAGTATTTT.

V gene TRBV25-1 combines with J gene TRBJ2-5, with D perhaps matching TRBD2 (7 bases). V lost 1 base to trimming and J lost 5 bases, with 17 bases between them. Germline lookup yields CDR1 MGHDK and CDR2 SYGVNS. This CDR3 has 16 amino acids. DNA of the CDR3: TGTGCCAGCAGTGAATTTTGGGGGGGCGAGGGGGAGACCCAGTACTTC. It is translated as CASSEFWGGEGETQYF.

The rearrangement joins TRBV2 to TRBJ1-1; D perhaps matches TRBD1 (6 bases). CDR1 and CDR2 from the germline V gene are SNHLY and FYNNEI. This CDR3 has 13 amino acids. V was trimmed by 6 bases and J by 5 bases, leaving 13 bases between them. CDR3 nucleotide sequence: TGTGCCAGCAGGATAACAGGGAGTACTGAAGCTTTCTTT. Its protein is CASRITGSTEAFF.

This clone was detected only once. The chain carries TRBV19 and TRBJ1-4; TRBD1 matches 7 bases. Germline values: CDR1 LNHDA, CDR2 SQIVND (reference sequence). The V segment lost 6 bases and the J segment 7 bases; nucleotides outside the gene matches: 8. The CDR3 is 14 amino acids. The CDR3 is CASRQQGSGEKLFF. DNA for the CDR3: TGTGCCAGTAGGCAACAGGGGAGCGGTGAAAAACTGTTTTTT.

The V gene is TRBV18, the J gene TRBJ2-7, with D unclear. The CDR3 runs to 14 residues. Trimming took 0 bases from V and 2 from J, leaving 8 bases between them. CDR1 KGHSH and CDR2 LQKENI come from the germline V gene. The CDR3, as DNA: TGTGCCAGCTCACCACCCCCACGGGCCTACGAGCAGTACTTC. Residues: CASSPPPRAYEQYF. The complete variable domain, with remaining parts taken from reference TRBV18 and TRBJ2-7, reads NAGVMQNPRHLVRRRGQEARLRCSPMKGHSHVYWYRQLPEEGLKFMVYLQKENIIDESGMPKERFSAEFPKEGPSILRIQQVVRGDSAAYFCASSPPPRAYEQYFGPGTRLTVT.

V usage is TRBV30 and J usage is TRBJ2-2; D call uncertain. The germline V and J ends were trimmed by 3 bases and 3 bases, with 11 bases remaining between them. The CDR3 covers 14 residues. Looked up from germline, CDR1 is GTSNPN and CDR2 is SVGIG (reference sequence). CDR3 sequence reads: CAWRENSYTGELFF. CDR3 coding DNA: TGTGCCTGGAGGGAAAACAGCTACACCGGGGAGCTGTTTTTT.

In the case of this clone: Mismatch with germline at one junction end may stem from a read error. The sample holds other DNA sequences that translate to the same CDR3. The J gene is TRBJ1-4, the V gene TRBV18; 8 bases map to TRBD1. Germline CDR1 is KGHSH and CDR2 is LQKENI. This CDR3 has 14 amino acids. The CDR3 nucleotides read TGCGCCAGCTCACCACCAGGGGGCAGAGAAAAACTGTTTTTT. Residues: CASSPPGGREKLFF.

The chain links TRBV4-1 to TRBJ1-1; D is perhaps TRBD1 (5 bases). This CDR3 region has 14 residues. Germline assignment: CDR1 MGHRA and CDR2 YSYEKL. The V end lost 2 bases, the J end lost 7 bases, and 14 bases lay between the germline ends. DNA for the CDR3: TGCGCCAGCAGCCAACCGGGATCGGGGGGTGAAGCTTTCTTT. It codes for CASSQPGSGGEAFF.

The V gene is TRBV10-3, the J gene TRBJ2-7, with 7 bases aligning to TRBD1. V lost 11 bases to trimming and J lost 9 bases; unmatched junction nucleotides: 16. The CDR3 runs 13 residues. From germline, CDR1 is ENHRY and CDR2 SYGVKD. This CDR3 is CASTGVEDLGQYF. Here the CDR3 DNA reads TGTGCCTCAACAGGGGTTGAAGATCTCGGGCAGTACTTC.

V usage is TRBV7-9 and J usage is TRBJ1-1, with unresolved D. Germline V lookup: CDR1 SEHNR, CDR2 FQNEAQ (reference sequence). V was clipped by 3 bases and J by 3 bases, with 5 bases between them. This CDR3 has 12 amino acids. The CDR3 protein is CASSFGDTEAFF. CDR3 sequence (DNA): TGTGCCAGCAGCTTCGGGGACACTGAAGCTTTCTTT. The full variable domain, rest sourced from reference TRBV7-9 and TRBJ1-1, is DTGVSQNPRHKITKRGQNVTFRCDPISEHNRLYWYRQTLGQGPEFLTYFQNEAQLEKSRLLSDRFSAERPKGSFSTLEIQRTEQGDSAMYLCASSFGDTEAFFGQGTRLTVV.

The CDR3 protein is CASRLTGESSPLHF. CDR3 coding DNA: TGTGCCAGCAGGCTGACAGGGGAAAGTTCACCCCTCCACTTT. The chain joins TRBV7-2 to TRBJ1-6; 8 bases are shared with TRBD1. Germline CDR1 reads SGHTA; CDR2 reads FQGNSA. The CDR3 length is 14 residues. V dropped 6 bases and J dropped 9; count of bases not matched to a gene: 7.

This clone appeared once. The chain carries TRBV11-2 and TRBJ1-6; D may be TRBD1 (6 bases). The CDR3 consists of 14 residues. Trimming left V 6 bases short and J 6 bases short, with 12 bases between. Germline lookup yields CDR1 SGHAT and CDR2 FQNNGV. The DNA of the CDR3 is TGTGCCAGCAGATCCAGGGGTAGTAATTCACCCCTCCACTTT. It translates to CASRSRGSNSPLHF.

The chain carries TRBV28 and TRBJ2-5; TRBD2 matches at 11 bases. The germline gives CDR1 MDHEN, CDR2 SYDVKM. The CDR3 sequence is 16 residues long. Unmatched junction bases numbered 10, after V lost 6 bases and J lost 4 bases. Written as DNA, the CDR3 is TGTGCCAGCAGCCCCATAGCGGGGGGGCCAATAGAGACCCAGTACTTC. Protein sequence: CASSPIAGGPIETQYF. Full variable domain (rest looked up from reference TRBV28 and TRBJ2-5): DVKVTQSSRYLVKRTGEKVFLECVQDMDHENMFWYRQDPGLGLRLIYFSYDVKMKEKGDIPEGYSVSREKKERFSLILESASTNQTSMYLCASSPIAGGPIETQYFGPGTRLLVL.

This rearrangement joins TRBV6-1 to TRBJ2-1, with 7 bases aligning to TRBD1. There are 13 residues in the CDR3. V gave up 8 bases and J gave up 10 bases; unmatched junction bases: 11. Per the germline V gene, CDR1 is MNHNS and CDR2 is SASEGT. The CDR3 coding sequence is TGTGCCAGCCGACAAGGGACAGTTGGGGAGCAGTTCTTC. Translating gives CASRQGTVGEQFF.

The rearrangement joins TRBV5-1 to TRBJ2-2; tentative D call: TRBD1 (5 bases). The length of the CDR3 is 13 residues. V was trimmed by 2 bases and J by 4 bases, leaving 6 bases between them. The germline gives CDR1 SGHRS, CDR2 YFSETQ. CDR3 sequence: CASSFQGTGELFF. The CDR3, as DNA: TGCGCCAGCAGCTTTCAGGGCACCGGGGAGCTGTTTTTT.

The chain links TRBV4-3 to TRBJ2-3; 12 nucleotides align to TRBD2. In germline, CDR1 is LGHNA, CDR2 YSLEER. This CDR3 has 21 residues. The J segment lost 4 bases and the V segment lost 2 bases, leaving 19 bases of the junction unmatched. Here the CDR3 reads CASSQPRRGLAGPAGADTQYF. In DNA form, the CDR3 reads TGCGCCAGCAGCCAACCCCGGCGGGGACTAGCGGGCCCGGCTGGGGCAGATACGCAGTATTTT.